The clone carrying this T cell receptor (beta chain) was counted at least ten times. Antigen specificity is unknown. The germline CDR1 and CDR2 sequences are DFQATT and SNEGSKA (reference sequence). The CDR3 has 14 residues. Trimming removed 6 bases from V and 1 base from J; junction bases left unmatched: 6. The data belong to a study of Graves' ophthalmopathy and Graves' hyperthyroidism. Transcripts of RNA were the source for amplifying TCR beta CDR3 regions. HTBI-primed first-round RT-PCR preceded second-round multiplex PCR. TCRdb used MiXCR to reprocess the multiplex PCR reads, holding one entry per CDR3 protein. The sample has under 350,000 distinct CDR3 sequences; roughly a sixth are singletons. Patients with other autoimmune diseases, uncontrolled infections, pregnancy or lactation were excluded. Study-level results: Among expanded thyroid clonotypes above 0.001 frequency, most also occurred in blood.

The source is an adult man with Graves' ophthalmopathy. The V call is TRBV20-1, the J call TRBJ1-5, with 7 bases matching TRBD1. The sample consisted of peripheral blood. CDR3 sequence: CSAVAGGSNQPQHF. DNA of the CDR3: TGCAGTGCCGTGGCAGGGGGGAGCAATCAGCCCCAGCATTTT.